This T cell receptor (beta chain) was retrieved from a study of blood T cells in healthy people across ages. Study results and limitations: Because sorting was not performed, PBMCs prevented conclusive naive versus antigen-experienced comparison.

Through a sample-barcoded 5' primer and a J-beta primer mix, a second PCR was run for roughly 6 to 12 cycles. A template-switch adaptor containing 12 random nucleotides labeled each cDNA molecule. MiXCR was run by TCRdb on the 5' RACE reads, yielding one entry per CDR3 protein. The data show under 1,100,000 distinct CDR3 sequences, with roughly 24% seen just once and approximately 0.7% held by the top ten. The sample holds a few counts of this clonotype. Its specificity is unknown. These data were also reused for a study on T cells of mothers and their children.

The source of this sequence is a girl aged 2-9 years in good health. Sequencing was done on a sample of blood.

The CDR3 DNA reads as TGTGCCAGCAGCGTAGAGAGTTGGGTTGCGGGGACGCCCAAAACTGGGTTCTTC. Translating gives CASSVESWVAGTPKTGFF. The chain uses TRBV9 and TRBJ2-1; TRBD2 is a possible D gene (6 bases). V lost 0 bases, J lost 15 bases, and 31 bases lay in between. CDR3 size: 18 residues. Germline assignment: CDR1 SGDLS and CDR2 YYNGEE.